The 25 T cell receptor beta chains given below trace back to one sample, sequenced in a study of cytomegalovirus exposure and HLA in healthy donors. The data were produced by immunoSEQ multiplex PCR, yet TCRdb's version contains in-frame clones alone and is incomplete. The table lists 120,000 or so clones, 85% to 90% of them singletons, with approximately 1.1% in the top ten. Sample: PBMCs. These receptors all stem from a woman younger than 35 in good health and CMV-seronegative.

The rearrangement links TRBV6-4 to TRBJ1-1; D remains unclear. The V and J ends lost 3 bases and 0 bases respectively, with 8 bases between them. The germline CDR1 and CDR2 sequences are MRHNA and SNTAGT. This CDR3 is 14 amino acids long. CDR3 sequence: CASSESNLNTEAFF. DNA of the CDR3: TGTGCCAGCAGTGAATCTAATTTGAACACTGAAGCTTTCTTT.

The rearrangement links TRBV28 to TRBJ1-2; TRBD1 matches at 9 bases. The V segment lost 2 bases and the J segment 5 bases; nucleotides outside the gene matches: 3. This CDR3 is built from 14 residues. Germline V lookup: CDR1 MDHEN, CDR2 SYDVKM. The CDR3 is CASSLGDREYGYTF. The DNA for the CDR3 is TGTGCCAGCAGTTTAGGGGACAGGGAATATGGCTACACCTTC.

V is TRBV7-7 and J is TRBJ2-1; D might be TRBD1 (5 bases). The CDR3 is 13 amino acids. The germline gives CDR1 SSHAT, CDR2 FNYEAQ (reference sequence). V lost 3 bases and J 7 bases, leaving 10 bases between the germline ends. CDR3: CASSFSSGNEQFF. As DNA, the CDR3 is TGTGCCAGCAGCTTCTCCTCAGGGAATGAGCAGTTCTTC.

In this sample, this clone turned up once. CDR3 in amino acids: CASSIKGAATRELFF. CDR3 nucleotide sequence: TGTGCCAGTAGTATTAAGGGGGCAGCCACGAGGGAGCTGTTTTTT. This chain links TRBV19 with TRBJ2-2; 7 bases match TRBD1. Germline CDR1 and CDR2: LNHDA and SQIVND (reference sequence). The ends lost 3 bases at V and 9 bases at J; junction bases unmatched: 10. There are 15 residues in the CDR3.

Comment on this clone: Other DNA variants within this sample encode the same CDR3. The chain joins TRBV7-9 to TRBJ2-7; D unclear. The CDR3 has 11 residues. Germline V gene lookup returns CDR1 SEHNR and CDR2 FQNEAQ (reference sequence). V was cut by 2 bases and J by 4 bases, with 3 bases left in between. Here the CDR3 DNA reads TGTGCCAGCAGCTTATCTTACGAGCAGTACTTC. Translation: CASSLSYEQYF.

The chain has TRBV27 and TRBJ1-1; D perhaps matches TRBD1 (5 bases). V was trimmed by 1 base and J by 4 bases, leaving 13 bases between them. The germline gives CDR1 MNHEY, CDR2 SMNVEV (reference sequence). The CDR3 has 15 residues. The CDR3 DNA reads as TGTGCCAGCAGTTTATTATTCCGGCAGGGCACTGAAGCTTTCTTT. This translates into CASSLLFRQGTEAFF.

The CDR3, as DNA: TGTGCCAGCAGTTTACGCGGGGGTGGCACAGATACGCAGTATTTT. It translates to CASSLRGGGTDTQYF. The genes are TRBV6-6 and TRBJ2-3; 7 nucleotides align to TRBD2. V dropped 4 bases and J dropped 1; count of bases not matched to a gene: 5. This CDR3 region has 15 residues. Looked up from germline, CDR1 is MNHNY and CDR2 is SVGAGI (reference sequence).

J is TRBJ1-1 and V is TRBV5-1; 9 nucleotides line up with TRBD1. CDR3 length equals 15 residues. CDR1 and CDR2 (germline): SGHRS, YFSETQ. Unmatched junction bases numbered 3, after V lost 2 bases and J lost 1 base. The chain's CDR3 is CASSLRTGENTEAFF. CDR3 nucleotide sequence: TGCGCCAGCAGCTTAAGGACAGGGGAGAACACTGAAGCTTTCTTT.

V gene TRBV4-3 combines with J gene TRBJ2-2; D unresolved. The CDR3 has 18 residues. Germline values: CDR1 LGHNA, CDR2 YSLEER. Trimming cost V 0 bases and J 1 base, with 15 bases left between them. CDR3 sequence reads: CASSQDSTASMNTGELFF. CDR3 sequence (DNA): TGCGCCAGCAGCCAAGATTCTACAGCTTCTATGAACACCGGGGAGCTGTTTTTT.

This clone appeared a few times. V usage is TRBV2 and J usage is TRBJ1-6; D gene uncertain. The V gene lost 2 bases and the J gene lost 11 bases, with 4 bases spanning the gap. CDR1 is SNHLY, CDR2 FYNNEI, per germline. The CDR3 contains 11 residues. The CDR3 DNA sequence: TGTGCCAGCAGTGAAACTCCACCCCTCCACTTT. It codes for CASSETPPLHF.

The chain recombines TRBV20-1 with TRBJ1-2; D remains ambiguous. The CDR3 consists of 11 residues. Trimming took off 4 bases at V and 4 bases at J, with 7 bases between the two ends. Germline assignment: CDR1 DFQATT and CDR2 SNEGSKA (reference sequence). The DNA of the CDR3 is TGCAGTGCTACGAACAGCTATGGCTACACCTTC. It specifies CSATNSYGYTF.

The chain links TRBV11-3 to TRBJ2-2; 13 bases agree with TRBD2. The CDR3 covers 16 residues. Trimming cost V 5 bases and J 4 bases; bases outside gene matches: 4. CDR1 and CDR2 (germline): SGHNT, YENEEA. DNA for the CDR3: TGTGCCAGCAGCCTAGGACTAGCGGGAGTCACCGGGGAGCTGTTTTTT. It specifies CASSLGLAGVTGELFF.

The chain combines TRBV28 with TRBJ1-5; 10 bases are shared with TRBD1. The CDR3 is 15 residues long. Trimming at V came to 7 bases and at J to 3 bases, leaving 6 bases not matched to a gene. Germline CDR1 is MDHEN and CDR2 is SYDVKM. CDR3 nucleotide sequence: TGTGCCAGCAACTTAGGACAGGGGGACAATCAGCCCCAGCATTTT. It specifies CASNLGQGDNQPQHF.

J is TRBJ1-2 and V is TRBV6-1; D may be TRBD1 (5 bases). The germline gives CDR1 MNHNS, CDR2 SASEGT. Trimming shortened V by 2 bases and J by 10 bases, and 11 bases separated the two germline ends. CDR3 size: 12 residues. The CDR3 nucleotides read TGTGCCAGCAGTGAATGGGGGGAATACTACACCTTC. It codes for CASSEWGEYYTF.

The chain joins TRBV19 to TRBJ1-2; a possible D gene is TRBD1 (6 bases). The CDR3 totals 16 residues. CDR1 and CDR2 (germline): LNHDA, SQIVND (reference sequence). Trimming removed 6 bases from V and 2 bases from J, with 19 bases in between. CDR3 bases: TGTGCCAGTAGCCCGTGGGACAAGGGACCGAACTATGGCTACACCTTC. Translated: CASSPWDKGPNYGYTF.

The CDR3 reads CASSLPGSGGYTF. For the CDR3, the DNA is TGTGCCAGCAGCTTGCCGGGGAGTGGTGGCTACACCTTC. V gene TRBV5-5 combines with J gene TRBJ1-2; D remains ambiguous. V was trimmed by 1 base and J by 7 bases, leaving 11 bases between them. CDR3 length: 13 residues. Germline lookup yields CDR1 SGHKS and CDR2 YYEKEE (reference sequence).

The V call is TRBV28, the J call TRBJ1-2, with 8 bases aligning to TRBD1. The CDR3 is made up of 14 amino acids. Germline loops: CDR1 MDHEN, CDR2 SYDVKM. The ends lost 7 bases at V and 1 base at J; junction bases unmatched: 5. The CDR3 DNA reads TGTGCCAGCAACACCAGGGGGCGTAACTATGGCTACACCTTC. This translates into CASNTRGRNYGYTF.

The V and J genes are TRBV6-5 and TRBJ1-1; perhaps TRBD1 as D (5 bases). With 6 bases removed from V and 3 bases from J, the gap between germline ends came to 14 bases. CDR1 is MNHEY, CDR2 SVGAGI, per germline. The CDR3 is 14 amino acids. Written as DNA, the CDR3 is TGTGCCAGCAGCACGGGGGGAAAGGACACTGAAGCTTTCTTT. This sequence encodes CASSTGGKDTEAFF.

This clone was counted a few times. The chain carries TRBV7-9 and TRBJ2-3, with D possibly TRBD2 on 6 matching bases. CDR3 length: 13 amino acids. V was shortened by 8 bases and J by 0 bases, with 9 bases between the two germline ends. The V gene's germline CDR1 is SEHNR and CDR2 FQNEAQ (reference sequence). Here the CDR3 reads CASRGTSTDTQYF. The CDR3 bases are TGTGCCAGCCGGGGGACTAGCACAGATACGCAGTATTTT.

This clone was seen only a few times. The chain joins TRBV28 to TRBJ1-2; D call uncertain. V lost 5 bases and J lost 5, with 12 bases in between. The CDR3 is 13 residues long. Germline loops: CDR1 MDHEN, CDR2 SYDVKM. The CDR3 sequence is CASSGGVGYGYTF. In DNA, the CDR3 is TGTGCCAGCAGTGGAGGAGTCGGGTATGGCTACACCTTC.

This chain connects TRBV18 to TRBJ1-2; D is perhaps TRBD1 (5 bases). V was trimmed by 6 bases and J by 2 bases, leaving 19 bases between them. Looked up from germline, CDR1 is KGHSH and CDR2 is LQKENI. The CDR3 sequence is 16 residues long. CDR3 nucleotide sequence: TGTGCCAGCTCGTCCGGGGACGGGGGAGGGAACTATGGCTACACCTTC. This encodes CASSSGDGGGNYGYTF.

For this clone: Additional DNA sequences in this sample encode the identical CDR3. The rearrangement links TRBV27 to TRBJ2-1; D remains ambiguous. Between the trimmed V and J ends, which lost 3 bases and 3 bases, there was a span of 3 bases. Germline assignment: CDR1 MNHEY and CDR2 SMNVEV (reference sequence). CDR3 length equals 12 residues. The CDR3 loop reads CASSFLYNEQFF. The CDR3 DNA sequence: TGTGCCAGCAGTTTTCTCTACAATGAGCAGTTCTTC.

The chain couples TRBV28 to TRBJ1-2; TRBD1 might be the D (5 bases). Between the trimmed V and J ends, which lost 7 bases and 8 bases, there was a span of 20 bases. CDR1 and CDR2 from the germline V gene are MDHEN and SYDVKM. This CDR3 has 14 residues. The CDR3 here is CASTLGGGGDGYTF. CDR3 nucleotide sequence: TGTGCCAGCACCTTGGGTGGCGGGGGGGACGGCTACACCTTC.

The chain uses TRBV6-1 and TRBJ2-7; 8 bases line up with TRBD1. J gave up 0 bases and V 2 bases, and 6 bases lay outside the gene matches. Germline V gene sequence: CDR1 MNHNS, CDR2 SASEGT. The CDR3 covers 16 residues. The DNA of the CDR3 is TGTGCCAGCAGTGAATTTAGGACAGGGTCCTCCTACGAGCAGTACGTC. Translating it yields CASSEFRTGSSYEQYV.

The chain carries TRBV14 and TRBJ1-4; 8 bases align to TRBD1. Germline V lookup: CDR1 SGHDN, CDR2 FVKESK. J lost 8 bases, V lost 4 bases, and 9 bases had no gene match. The CDR3 extends over 15 amino acids. The DNA for the CDR3 is TGTGCCAGCAGCCGTAGGACAGGGTCCCACGAAAAACTGTTTTTT. The encoded protein is CASSRRTGSHEKLFF.